Following are 8 T cell receptor beta chains from one sample sequenced in a study of blood T cell repertoires in COVID-19. TCRdb's copy holds only in-frame clones and misses some; the assay was immunoSEQ multiplex PCR. This repertoire shows roughly 180,000 clones, about 86% found once; its top ten account for 2.9%. Sequencing input: peripheral blood. All receptors derive from a woman aged 25 to 45 with active or convalescent COVID-19.

This clone was seen a single time. This chain connects TRBV29-1 to TRBJ1-2; D is possibly TRBD1 (5 bases). Germline V gene data show CDR1 as SQVTM and CDR2 as ANQGSEA. The germline V and J ends were trimmed by 4 bases and 4 bases, with 13 bases remaining between them. This CDR3 has 13 amino acids. The CDR3 DNA reads as TGCAGCGTTGGTACGGGAGACAGCTATGGCTACACCTTC. It is translated as CSVGTGDSYGYTF.

The V and J genes are TRBV13 and TRBJ2-1; TRBD1 matches 8 bases. Germline CDR1 and CDR2: PRHDT and FYEKMQ (reference sequence). This CDR3 is built from 17 residues. V was clipped by 2 bases and J by 6 bases; unmatched bases: 12. This chain's CDR3 is CASSLYSHRGLGNEQFF. CDR3 bases: TGTGCCAGCAGCTTATATTCCCACAGGGGGTTAGGCAATGAGCAGTTCTTC.

CDR3 loop: CASSPRDYRSVGRMNTEAFF. For the CDR3, the DNA is TGTGCCAGCAGCCCTCGCGATTACAGGAGCGTAGGCAGGATGAACACTGAAGCTTTCTTT. This rearrangement joins TRBV28 to TRBJ1-1; possible D gene TRBD1, 5 bases. The germline V gene has CDR1 MDHEN and CDR2 SYDVKM. The germline V and J ends were trimmed by 6 bases and 0 bases, with 29 bases remaining between them. The CDR3 has 20 amino acids.

The V call is TRBV9, the J call TRBJ2-1, with D possibly being TRBD2 (6 bases). This CDR3 region has 12 residues. Germline values: CDR1 SGDLS, CDR2 YYNGEE. V was clipped by 3 bases and J by 9 bases, with 10 bases between them. This chain's CDR3 is CASSGLESEQFF. The DNA of the CDR3 is TGTGCCAGCAGCGGACTAGAGAGTGAGCAGTTCTTC.

As for this clone: Within the sample, other DNA sequences also encode this same CDR3. J is TRBJ1-1 and V is TRBV5-6, with TRBD1 matching 7 bases. The CDR3 covers 14 residues. Germline V gene lookup returns CDR1 SGHDT and CDR2 YYEEEE. With V trimmed by 1 base and J by 3 bases, 3 bases remained unmatched. CDR3 sequence: CASSLYRGDTEAFF. CDR3 nucleotides: TGTGCCAGCAGCTTGTACAGGGGAGACACTGAAGCTTTCTTT.

This clone has a single count. The DNA for the CDR3 is TGTGCCAGCAGCTTGGTGGGCAGCTCTATCAACACTGAAGCTTTCTTT. Translating gives CASSLVGSSINTEAFF. The chain recombines TRBV5-6 with TRBJ1-1; no firm D call. This CDR3 is 16 amino acids long. V lost 0 bases and J 2 bases, leaving 14 bases between the germline ends. CDR1 SGHDT and CDR2 YYEEEE come from the germline V gene.

This chain joins TRBV19 and TRBJ2-1; D gene ambiguous. The length of the CDR3 is 12 residues. Germline V gene sequence: CDR1 LNHDA, CDR2 SQIVND (reference sequence). The ends were cut back, 2 bases at V and 10 bases at J, with 9 bases in the middle. The CDR3 region has the DNA TGTGCCAGTAGTATACGTAGCAGCGAGCAGTTCTTC. This gives the protein CASSIRSSEQFF.

The rearrangement links TRBV28 to TRBJ1-5; 7 bases are shared with TRBD1. Germline CDR1 and CDR2: MDHEN and SYDVKM. CDR3 length equals 14 residues. The V and J ends lost 6 bases and 1 base, in that order; junction bases with no gene match: 3. The CDR3 DNA reads as TGTGCCAGCAGGAGGGGGCCAAGCAATCAGCCCCAGCATTTT. Amino acids: CASRRGPSNQPQHF.